This T cell receptor (beta chain) appears in the sequencing data of a study of cytomegalovirus exposure and HLA in healthy donors. Deletions cut 6 bases from V and 8 bases from J, with 17 bases between. Germline CDR1 is SQVTM and CDR2 is ANQGSEA. There are 13 residues in the CDR3. In the PCR, 60 Vbeta and 13 Jbeta primers were used. TCRdb's table, derived via immunoSEQ multiplex PCR, lists solely in-frame clones and lacks some. The data contain more than 65,000 clones, around 80% of them singletons. General observations from the study: With high specificity and sensitivity, the classifier reportedly diagnosed cytomegalovirus status.

Points on this clone: Its antigen is not known.

The TCR comes from a man aged 18 to 29 in good health and CMV-seronegative. This rearrangement joins TRBV29-1 to TRBJ1-5; possible D gene TRBD1, 6 bases. Sequencing was done on a sample of PBMCs. This chain's CDR3 is CSVGGTPDEPQHF. CDR3 coding DNA: TGCAGCGTGGGGGGGACACCAGATGAGCCCCAGCATTTT.